Given below is one T cell receptor beta chain in context. Antigen: not known. TCRdb's copy holds only in-frame clones and misses some; the assay was immunoSEQ multiplex PCR. The data contain 30,000 to 35,000 clones, approximately 88% of them seen just once; the ten biggest clones take up about 2.9%. The data are from a study of T cells in localized non-small cell lung cancer. Study-level results: The study linked higher blood T cell density to longer overall survival. Uninvolved nearby lung showed the greatest T cell clonality, exceeding that found in tumor. Median detection of top 100 tumor clones in adjacent lung was approximately 50 clones. Only one tumor region went through sequencing, so heterogeneity may still be there.

The CDR3 runs to 13 residues. Trimming took 2 bases from V and 3 from J, leaving 8 bases between them. CDR1 MNHEY and CDR2 SVGAGI come from the germline V gene. This TCR was sampled from a female donor of 60 years or more with stage I lung adenocarcinoma. The chain recombines TRBV6-5 with TRBJ2-7, with D unclear. This material consisted of peripheral blood, taken before any cancer treatment. The CDR3 bases are TGTGCCAGCAGTTACAGTATAGGCTACGAGCAGTACTTC. This gives the protein CASSYSIGYEQYF.